The 3 T cell receptor beta chains given below trace back to one sample, sequenced in a study of cytomegalovirus exposure and HLA in healthy donors. Profiled with immunoSEQ multiplex PCR; TCRdb holds only in-frame clones, not every one. The sample has 71,000 or so clones; approximately 95% are singletons. Input material: PBMCs. Source of these receptors: a woman between 18 and 30 years old in good health and CMV-seronegative.

The chain recombines TRBV19 with TRBJ2-7; 9 bases are a match to TRBD2. This CDR3 contains 16 residues. The germline V gene has CDR1 LNHDA and CDR2 SQIVND (reference sequence). J lost 0 bases, V lost 2 bases, and 5 bases had no gene match. CDR3 nucleotides: TGTGCCAGTAGTATAACCGCGACTAGCGGCTCCTACGAGCAGTACTTC. Its protein is CASSITATSGSYEQYF.

The rearrangement uses TRBV18 and TRBJ2-3; 9 bases map to TRBD2. The CDR3 length is 18 residues. With 2 bases clipped from V and 6 bases from J, the junction kept 15 bases outside the gene matches. CDR1 and CDR2 from the germline V gene are KGHSH and LQKENI. The CDR3 bases are TGTGCCAGCTCACCAGAGACTAGCGGAGCCCCCTTTGCCGATACGCAGTATTTT. Translation: CASSPETSGAPFADTQYF.

The chain joins TRBV30 to TRBJ1-4; tentatively, D is TRBD1 (6 bases). V lost 4 bases to trimming and J lost 0 bases, with 6 bases between them. The germline V gene encodes CDR1 GTSNPN and CDR2 SVGIG (reference sequence). The CDR3 totals 13 residues. The CDR3 DNA is TGTGCCTGGAACAGGGCAACTAATGAAAAACTGTTTTTT. Translation: CAWNRATNEKLFF.